The 30 T cell receptor beta chains given below trace back to one sample, sequenced in a study of CD8 T cells in ankylosing spondylitis. TCRdb reprocessed the 5' RACE reads with MiXCR, giving one entry per CDR3 protein. The sample carries about 5,700 distinct CDR3 sequences, 2.1% recorded once. Sequenced input: blood, either unsorted or a sorted T cell fraction (not recorded which). The origin of the receptors is a male donor with ankylosing spondylitis or in good health (not recorded which).

This clonotype was observed many times. The genes are TRBV9 and TRBJ2-7, with 10 positions matching TRBD1. Germline V gene lookup returns CDR1 SGDLS and CDR2 YYNGEE. V trimming: 3 bases; J trimming: 4 bases; junction bases outside the gene matches: 4. The CDR3 is 14 residues long. As DNA, the CDR3 is TGTGCCAGCAGCGGAGGGGGACAGGGGTACGAGCAGTACTTC. It specifies CASSGGGQGYEQYF.

This clonotype was counted many times. The chain carries TRBV9 and TRBJ2-7; no firm D call. The V and J ends lost 2 bases and 1 base respectively, with 7 bases between them. Germline V lookup: CDR1 SGDLS, CDR2 YYNGEE. The CDR3 sequence is 13 residues long. Here the CDR3 reads CASSVDGSYEQYF. In DNA form, the CDR3 reads TGTGCCAGCAGCGTCGACGGATCCTACGAGCAGTACTTC.

The sample holds many counts of this clonotype. V usage is TRBV9 and J usage is TRBJ2-3; D is undetermined. The germline V gene encodes CDR1 SGDLS and CDR2 YYNGEE. The CDR3 is 15 amino acids. Between the trimmed V and J ends, which lost 0 bases and 1 base, there was a span of 9 bases. Here the CDR3 DNA reads TGTGCCAGCAGCGTAGGAAGGTGGGGCACAGATACGCAGTATTTT. Protein: CASSVGRWGTDTQYF. Full variable domain (rest looked up from reference TRBV9 and TRBJ2-3): DSGVTQTPKHLITATGQRVTLRCSPRSGDLSVYWYQQSLDQGLQFLIQYYNGEERAKGNILERFSAQQFPDLHSELNLSSLELGDSALYFCASSVGRWGTDTQYFGPGTRLTVL.

This clonotype is labeled medium-sized. The chain couples TRBV9 to TRBJ2-3, with D unclear. In germline, CDR1 is SGDLS, CDR2 YYNGEE. The CDR3 extends over 14 amino acids. Trimming took 4 bases from V and 0 from J, leaving 9 bases between them. The CDR3 nucleotides are TGTGCCAGCAGCCCCGATGCTAGCACAGATACGCAGTATTTT. This sequence encodes CASSPDASTDTQYF.

This clonotype has a handful of counts. The chain carries TRBV9 and TRBJ2-7; 13 bases map to TRBD2. CDR3 size: 14 residues. V shed 3 bases, J shed 8 bases, and the junction held 5 bases outside the gene matches. From germline, CDR1 is SGDLS and CDR2 YYNGEE. The CDR3 nucleotides read TGTGCCAGCAGCGAGAGGACTAGCGGGAGTCAGCAGTACTTC. Translation gives CASSERTSGSQQYF. Supplemented by reference TRBV9 and TRBJ2-7, the full variable domain reads DSGVTQTPKHLITATGQRVTLRCSPRSGDLSVYWYQQSLDQGLQFLIQYYNGEERAKGNILERFSAQQFPDLHSELNLSSLELGDSALYFCASSERTSGSQQYFGPGTRLTVT.

By share, this clonotype counts as medium-sized. It is unclear where the CDR3 begins or ends on the DNA, so no DNA is shown, and the CDR3 is as TCRdb lists it. The chain carries TRBV9 and TRBJ2-1; TRBD2, the table's D call, was not compared with the DNA. The V gene's germline CDR1 is SGDLS and CDR2 YYNGEE. The CDR3 extends over 17 residues, inclusive of both ends. The CDR3 here is CASSVGWAGGTQGSTNF.

Comments on this clonotype: One base away lies a much larger clone, so this may be a sequencing read error. J is TRBJ2-6 and V is TRBV9, with D perhaps matching TRBD1 (6 bases). CDR1 SGDLS and CDR2 YYNGEE come from the germline V gene. The CDR3 is 18 amino acids. Between the trimmed V and J ends, which lost 4 bases and 1 base, there was a span of 18 bases. CDR3 sequence: CASSNRDTTSSGANVLTF. The DNA of the CDR3 is TGTGCCAGCAGCAACCGGGACACCACTTCGTCTGGGGCCAACGTCCTGACTTTC.

This clonotype occurred many times. The chain couples TRBV9 to TRBJ2-7; TRBD2 matches 9 bases. CDR3 length equals 18 residues. Per the germline V gene, CDR1 is SGDLS and CDR2 is YYNGEE. Unmatched junction bases numbered 13, after V lost 0 bases and J lost 3 bases. The CDR3 sequence is CASSVVAGGPGAVYEQYF. Written as DNA, the CDR3 is TGTGCCAGCAGCGTAGTGGCGGGAGGGCCGGGGGCGGTCTACGAGCAGTACTTC.

In its sample, this clonotype was seen many times. This chain uses TRBV9 with TRBJ2-1; 10 bases are a match to TRBD1. CDR3 length: 16 residues. V was clipped by 0 bases and J by 4 bases; unmatched bases: 4. Germline V gene data show CDR1 as SGDLS and CDR2 as YYNGEE. The CDR3 DNA reads TGTGCCAGCAGCGTAGGGTGGGGACAGGGGTACAATGAGCAGTTCTTC. The encoded protein is CASSVGWGQGYNEQFF.

This clonotype was counted at least ten times. V usage is TRBV9 and J usage is TRBJ2-7; 8 bases fit TRBD2. The length of the CDR3 is 14 residues. V was clipped by 6 bases and J by 4 bases; unmatched bases: 9. Germline loops: CDR1 SGDLS, CDR2 YYNGEE. CDR3 bases: TGTGCCAGCACCCCTACGGGAGGGAATTACGAGCAGTACTTC. It specifies CASTPTGGNYEQYF.

This clonotype was recorded at least ten times. The V and J genes are TRBV9 and TRBJ2-1; D unclear. Trimming took 7 bases from V and 5 from J, leaving 16 bases between them. Germline values: CDR1 SGDLS, CDR2 YYNGEE. The CDR3 length is 14 residues. The CDR3 is CASSWGTIDNEQFF. The CDR3 nucleotides are TGTGCCAGCTCCTGGGGTACTATCGACAATGAGCAGTTCTTC.

This rearrangement joins TRBV9 to TRBJ2-1; no clear D gene. The V gene's germline CDR1 is SGDLS and CDR2 YYNGEE. The CDR3 contains 11 residues. The ends were cut back, 2 bases at V and 6 bases at J, with 3 bases in the middle. The CDR3 bases are TGTGCCAGCAGCGTTAGCAATGAGCAGTTCTTC. Translated: CASSVSNEQFF.

This clonotype was counted at least ten times. The genes are TRBV9 and TRBJ2-5, with 9 bases identical to TRBD2. The CDR3 sequence is 15 residues long. Germline V lookup: CDR1 SGDLS, CDR2 YYNGEE. V dropped 2 bases and J dropped 4; count of bases not matched to a gene: 6. The CDR3: CASSVTSGSGETQYF. CDR3 nucleotide sequence: TGTGCCAGCAGCGTTACTAGCGGGTCGGGAGAGACCCAGTACTTC.

At least ten counts were recorded for this clonotype. The J gene is TRBJ2-2, the V gene TRBV9; TRBD2 aligns across 13 bases. From germline, CDR1 is SGDLS and CDR2 YYNGEE. J gave up 7 bases and V 6 bases, and 9 bases lay outside the gene matches. The CDR3 has 16 residues. The CDR3 loop reads CASKPTSGRADGELFF. CDR3 DNA: TGTGCCAGCAAACCTACTAGCGGGAGGGCCGACGGGGAGCTGTTTTTT.

Sample share makes this clonotype medium-sized. V gene TRBV9 combines with J gene TRBJ2-7; perhaps TRBD2 as D (5 bases). CDR1 is SGDLS, CDR2 YYNGEE, per germline. V was shortened by 7 bases and J by 1 base, with 12 bases between the two germline ends. The CDR3 runs 13 residues. CDR3: CASSPGGSYEQYF. CDR3 coding DNA: TGTGCCAGCTCCCCCGGAGGATCCTACGAGCAGTACTTC.

This clonotype was found many times. The CDR3 region is CASSSDSELSYEQYF. CDR3 sequence (DNA): TGTGCCAGCAGCTCGGACAGCGAACTCTCCTACGAGCAGTACTTC. The V call is TRBV9, the J call TRBJ2-7; tentative D call: TRBD1 (6 bases). The CDR3 consists of 15 residues. The ends were cut back, 4 bases at V and 0 bases at J, with 14 bases in the middle. Germline V CDR1 and CDR2: SGDLS, YYNGEE. The whole variable domain, filled in from reference TRBV9 and TRBJ2-7, reads DSGVTQTPKHLITATGQRVTLRCSPRSGDLSVYWYQQSLDQGLQFLIQYYNGEERAKGNILERFSAQQFPDLHSELNLSSLELGDSALYFCASSSDSELSYEQYFGPGTRLTVT.

This clonotype was observed at least ten times. This chain joins TRBV9 and TRBJ2-1, with D perhaps TRBD2 (7 bases). V was trimmed by 3 bases and J by 7 bases, leaving 20 bases between them. This CDR3 contains 16 residues. CDR1 is SGDLS and CDR2 is YYNGEE in the germline V gene. The CDR3 DNA reads as TGTGCCAGCAGCGCAGACTTGGGGGGGGCTTTTAATGAGCAGTTCTTC. It specifies CASSADLGGAFNEQFF. The complete variable domain, with remaining parts taken from reference TRBV9 and TRBJ2-1, reads DSGVTQTPKHLITATGQRVTLRCSPRSGDLSVYWYQQSLDQGLQFLIQYYNGEERAKGNILERFSAQQFPDLHSELNLSSLELGDSALYFCASSADLGGAFNEQFFGPGTRLTVL.

This clonotype is classed as medium-sized (0.01 to 0.1%). The chain carries TRBV9 and TRBJ2-3; 11 bases agree with TRBD2. The CDR3 totals 18 residues. Germline CDR1 reads SGDLS; CDR2 reads YYNGEE. Unmatched junction bases numbered 13, after V lost 4 bases and J lost 3 bases. As DNA, the CDR3 is TGTGCCAGCAGCCCGAGCCGGGTGACTAGCGGGACGACAGATACGCAGTATTTT. This gives the protein CASSPSRVTSGTTDTQYF.

At least ten counts were recorded for this clonotype. This chain connects TRBV9 to TRBJ2-1, with 10 bases lining up with TRBD2. The CDR3 length is 16 residues. The germline gives CDR1 SGDLS, CDR2 YYNGEE. V gave up 0 bases and J gave up 9 bases; unmatched junction bases: 9. The CDR3 DNA reads as TGTGCCAGCAGCGTAGTATTAAGCGGGAGGGCCGGTGAGCAGTTCTTC. Residues: CASSVVLSGRAGEQFF. The full variable domain, completed using reference TRBV9 and TRBJ2-1, is DSGVTQTPKHLITATGQRVTLRCSPRSGDLSVYWYQQSLDQGLQFLIQYYNGEERAKGNILERFSAQQFPDLHSELNLSSLELGDSALYFCASSVVLSGRAGEQFFGPGTRLTVL.

This clonotype has a count of ten or more. J is TRBJ2-1 and V is TRBV9; possible D gene TRBD1, 5 bases. The CDR3 has 15 residues. Germline assignment: CDR1 SGDLS and CDR2 YYNGEE. V was trimmed by 0 bases and J by 0 bases, leaving 7 bases between them. In nucleotides, the CDR3 is TGTGCCAGCAGCGTAGGGGGCACCTCCTACAATGAGCAGTTCTTC. It codes for CASSVGGTSYNEQFF.

This clonotype was detected ten times or more. The V call is TRBV9, the J call TRBJ1-1; D is unclear. The CDR3 covers 13 residues. Between the trimmed V and J ends, which lost 0 bases and 8 bases, there was a span of 11 bases. Germline CDR1 and CDR2: SGDLS and YYNGEE. The DNA for the CDR3 is TGTGCCAGCAGCGTAGTTGAGGGTACCGAAGCTTTCTTT. This sequence encodes CASSVVEGTEAFF.

At least ten counts were recorded for this clonotype. The chain is built from TRBV9 and TRBJ1-3, with D unclear. The length of the CDR3 is 15 residues. V gave up 3 bases and J gave up 4 bases, with 14 bases separating them. Germline V CDR1 and CDR2: SGDLS, YYNGEE. The CDR3 loop is CASSASAGLGNTIYF. The CDR3 DNA reads as TGTGCCAGCAGCGCCTCCGCAGGTTTAGGAAACACCATATATTTT.

Regarding this clonotype: It may be a read error: a sequence one base away is much more abundant. J is TRBJ2-7 and V is TRBV9, with 9 bases fitting TRBD2. CDR1 is SGDLS, CDR2 YYNGEE, per germline. The CDR3 sequence is 16 residues long. CDR3 residues: CASSGGLAGNSFEQYF. The CDR3 DNA reads TGTGCCAGCAGCGGGGGCCTAGCGGGGAACTCCTTCGAGCAGTACTTC.

The table lists this clonotype with many counts. The chain recombines TRBV9 with TRBJ2-6, with a weak D call TRBD2 (5 bases). This CDR3 is built from 17 residues. Trimming cost V 0 bases and J 0 bases, with 10 bases left between them. Germline CDR1 SGDLS, CDR2 YYNGEE. The CDR3 DNA follows: TGTGCCAGCAGCGTAGGGTGGGAGAGCTCTGGGGCCAACGTCCTGACTTTC. As protein: CASSVGWESSGANVLTF.

This clonotype was counted at least ten times. The chain couples TRBV9 to TRBJ1-1, with D hard to call. The CDR3 has 12 residues. Germline V gene data show CDR1 as SGDLS and CDR2 as YYNGEE. V lost 4 bases to trimming and J lost 8 bases, with 12 bases between them. In DNA, the CDR3 is TGTGCCAGCAGCCCCTGGGCAGGCGAAGCTTTCTTT. Translating it yields CASSPWAGEAFF.

This clonotype was seen at least ten times. The chain recombines TRBV9 with TRBJ2-1; D might be TRBD2 (6 bases). Germline V gene sequence: CDR1 SGDLS, CDR2 YYNGEE. Trimming removed 4 bases at V and 0 bases at J, with 26 bases between. The CDR3 loop spans 20 amino acids. This chain's CDR3 is CASSSSRYELAQSSYNEQFF. DNA of the CDR3: TGTGCCAGCAGCTCTAGTCGGTATGAACTAGCCCAGAGCTCCTACAATGAGCAGTTCTTC.

This clonotype was observed at least ten times. The rearrangement uses TRBV9 and TRBJ2-1; D not resolved. V dropped 0 bases and J dropped 8 bases, with 9 bases sitting between them. Germline CDR1 SGDLS, CDR2 YYNGEE. The CDR3 runs 13 residues. CDR3 residues: CASSVDGSHEQFF. CDR3 DNA: TGTGCCAGCAGCGTAGATGGATCCCATGAGCAGTTCTTC.

This clonotype is labeled as medium-sized. This chain connects TRBV9 to TRBJ2-1, with TRBD2 matching 14 bases. CDR3 length: 17 residues. V trimming: 3 bases; J trimming: 3 bases; junction bases outside the gene matches: 5. Germline V lookup: CDR1 SGDLS, CDR2 YYNGEE. This chain's CDR3 is CASSAPTSGRDYNEQFF. The CDR3 DNA follows: TGTGCCAGCAGCGCACCGACTAGCGGGAGGGACTACAATGAGCAGTTCTTC.

This clonotype appeared many times. V and J are TRBV9 and TRBJ2-6; D possibly corresponds to TRBD1 (5 bases). V gave up 3 bases and J gave up 0 bases, with 19 bases separating them. The germline V gene encodes CDR1 SGDLS and CDR2 YYNGEE. The CDR3 runs to 19 residues. This CDR3 reads CASSAFLGVGPSGANVLTF. CDR3 DNA: TGTGCCAGCAGCGCGTTCCTAGGGGTGGGGCCCTCTGGGGCCAACGTCCTGACTTTC.

This clonotype was found many times. The chain combines TRBV9 with TRBJ1-5; D gene ambiguous. With 2 bases removed from V and 5 bases from J, the gap between germline ends came to 17 bases. CDR3 length: 16 residues. In germline, CDR1 is SGDLS, CDR2 YYNGEE. For the CDR3, the DNA is TGTGCCAGCAGCGTCGATCCGGGCCCCGGGGATCAGCCCCAGCATTTT. Protein: CASSVDPGPGDQPQHF.